A single TCR beta chain is shown here with its context. J gave up 4 bases and V 1 base, and 3 bases lay outside the gene matches. In germline, CDR1 is SGDLS, CDR2 YYNGEE. This CDR3 has 15 residues. This entry belongs to a study of blood T cell repertoires in COVID-19. Across the whole study: Acute and convalescent COVID-19 specimens originated in the United States, Italy and Spain. From T cells, B-cell-depleted T cells, or PBMCs came the material, which was cDNA or gDNA.

Original data processing: The authors estimated nucleated cell counts from reference gene primer amplification. Sequenced by immunoSEQ multiplex PCR; TCRdb stores in-frame clones only, minus some. Clonal size and the V and J genes are those of that table, whereas D and trimming came from the DNA. This sample carries 130,000 or so clones, over 75% of them seen once, and the ten largest clones take 16%. The gene calls are TRBV9 and TRBJ2-2; 8 positions match TRBD1. The specimen sequenced was peripheral blood. This receptor was identified in a man aged 55 to 70 with active or convalescent COVID-19. The CDR3 DNA reads TGTGCCAGCAGCGTAAGGGACAGGTCCACCGGGGAGCTGTTTTTT. Its translation is CASSVRDRSTGELFF.